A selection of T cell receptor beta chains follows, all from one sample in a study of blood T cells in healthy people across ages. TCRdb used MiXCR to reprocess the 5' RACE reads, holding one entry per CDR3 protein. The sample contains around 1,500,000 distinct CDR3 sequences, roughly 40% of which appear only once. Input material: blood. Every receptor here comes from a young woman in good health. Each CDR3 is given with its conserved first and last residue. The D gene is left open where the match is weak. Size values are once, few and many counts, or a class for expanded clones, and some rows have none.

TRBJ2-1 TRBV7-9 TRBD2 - TGTGCCAGCAGCTTCTCCCAGACTAGCGGGGGGGGTGAGCAGTTCTTC CASSFSQTSGGGEQFF
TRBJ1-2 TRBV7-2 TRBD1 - TGTGCCAGCAGCTCGGACAGGGGCAATGGGTACAACTATGGCTACACCTTC CASSSDRGNGYNYGYTF
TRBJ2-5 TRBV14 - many TGTGCCAGCAGCCAAGGGAAGACCCAGTACTTC CASSQGKTQYF
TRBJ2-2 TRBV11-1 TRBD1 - TGTGCCAGCAGCGCCGGACAGGGTACGAGTACCGGGGAGCTGTTTTTT CASSAGQGTSTGELFF
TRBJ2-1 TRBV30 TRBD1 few TGTGCCTGGAGTAAACAGGGGGCCGGTGAGCAGTTCTTC CAWSKQGAGEQFF
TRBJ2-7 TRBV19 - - TGTGCCAGTAGTAGAGGGACGGGGGAATACTCCTACGAGCAGTACTTC CASSRGTGEYSYEQYF
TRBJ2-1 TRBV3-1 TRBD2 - TGTGCCAGCAGCCCCTCCCTAGCGGGGGGTTACAATGAGCAGTTCTTC CASSPSLAGGYNEQFF
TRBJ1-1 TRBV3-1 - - TGTGCCAGCAGCCAAGGAAGGGAACCCAGTGAAGCTTTCTTT CASSQGREPSEAFF
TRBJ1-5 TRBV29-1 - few TGCAGCGTTAGGGCAGGGAGCAATCAGCCCCAGCATTTT CSVRAGSNQPQHF
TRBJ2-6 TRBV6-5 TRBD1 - TGTGCCAGCAGAACAGGGGGCGTTGGGGCCAACGTCCTGACTTTC CASRTGGVGANVLTF
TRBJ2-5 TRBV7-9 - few TGTGCCAGCAGCTTTTGGGGTTTCCAAGAGACCCAGTACTTC CASSFWGFQETQYF
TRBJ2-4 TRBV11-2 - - TGTGCCAGCAGCTTGGATCATCTAGGTGGGAACATTCAGTACTTC CASSLDHLGGNIQYF
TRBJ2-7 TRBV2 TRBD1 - TGTGCCAGCAGGCGGCCGGGACAGGCCACTTCCTACGAGCAGTACTTC CASRRPGQATSYEQYF
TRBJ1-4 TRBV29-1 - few TGCAGCGCCAAAAGGGAAAGTAAAGGAGAAAAACTGTTTTTT CSAKRESKGEKLFF